This TCR beta chain was sequenced for a study of blood T cell repertoires in COVID-19. Study at large: PBMCs, B-cell-depleted T cells, or T cells were the source of the cDNA or gDNA that made up the material.

Original handling: It was from reference gene primer amplification that nucleated cell counts were estimated. TCRdb's copy holds only in-frame clones and misses some; the assay was immunoSEQ multiplex PCR. V and J calls and clone size are as listed in that table; D and trimming were resolved from the DNA. The sample includes 70,000 or so clones, 87% of them seen just once. The CDR3 is 15 residues long. V gave up 5 bases and J gave up 2 bases; unmatched junction bases: 4. Germline V gives CDR1 MDHEN, CDR2 SYDVKM. The clonotype was recovered from a young woman with acute or convalescent COVID-19. The source material was peripheral blood. The J gene is TRBJ1-3, the V gene TRBV28; 9 bases map to TRBD1. Here the CDR3 DNA reads TGTGCCAGCAGTGACTACAGGGGGCCTGGAAACACCATATATTTT. It translates to CASSDYRGPGNTIYF. Combining the CDR3 with reference TRBV28 and TRBJ1-3 gives the whole variable domain DVKVTQSSRYLVKRTGEKVFLECVQDMDHENMFWYRQDPGLGLRLIYFSYDVKMKEKGDIPEGYSVSREKKERFSLILESASTNQTSMYLCASSDYRGPGNTIYFGEGSWLTVV.